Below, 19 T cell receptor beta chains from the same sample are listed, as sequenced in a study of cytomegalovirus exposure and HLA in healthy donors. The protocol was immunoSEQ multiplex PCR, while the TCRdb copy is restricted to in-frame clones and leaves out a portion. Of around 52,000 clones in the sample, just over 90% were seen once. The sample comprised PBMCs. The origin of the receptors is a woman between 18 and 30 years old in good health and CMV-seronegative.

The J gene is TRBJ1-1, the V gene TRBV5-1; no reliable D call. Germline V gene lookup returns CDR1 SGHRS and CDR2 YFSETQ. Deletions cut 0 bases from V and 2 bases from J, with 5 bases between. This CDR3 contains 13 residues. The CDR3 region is CASSLDSNTEAFF. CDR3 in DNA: TGCGCCAGCAGCTTGGACAGCAACACTGAAGCTTTCTTT.

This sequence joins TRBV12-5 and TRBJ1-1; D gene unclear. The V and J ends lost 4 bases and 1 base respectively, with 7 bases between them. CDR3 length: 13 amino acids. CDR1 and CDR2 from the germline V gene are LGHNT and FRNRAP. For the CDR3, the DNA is TGTGCTAGTGGTTCGACGGGGAACACTGAAGCTTTCTTT. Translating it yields CASGSTGNTEAFF.

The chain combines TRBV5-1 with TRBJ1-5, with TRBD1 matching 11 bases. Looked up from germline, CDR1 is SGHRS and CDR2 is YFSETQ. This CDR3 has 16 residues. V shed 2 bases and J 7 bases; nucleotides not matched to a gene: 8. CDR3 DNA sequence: TGCGCCAGCAGCTTAGACGGACAGGGGGCAGGACAGCCCCAGCATTTT. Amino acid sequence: CASSLDGQGAGQPQHF.

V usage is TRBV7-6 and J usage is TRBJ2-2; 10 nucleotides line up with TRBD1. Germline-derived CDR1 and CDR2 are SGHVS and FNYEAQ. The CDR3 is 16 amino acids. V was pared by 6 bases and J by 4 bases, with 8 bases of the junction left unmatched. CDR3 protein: CASSIVGTGVTGELFF. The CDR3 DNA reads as TGTGCCAGCAGTATAGTGGGGACAGGGGTCACCGGGGAGCTGTTTTTT.

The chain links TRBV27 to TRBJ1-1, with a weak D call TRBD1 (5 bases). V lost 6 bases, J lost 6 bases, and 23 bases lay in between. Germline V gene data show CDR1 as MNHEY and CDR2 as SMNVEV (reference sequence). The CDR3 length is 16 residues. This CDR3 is CASSYFPPERGSEAFF. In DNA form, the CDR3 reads TGTGCCAGCAGCTACTTCCCCCCTGAGCGGGGCTCTGAAGCTTTCTTT.

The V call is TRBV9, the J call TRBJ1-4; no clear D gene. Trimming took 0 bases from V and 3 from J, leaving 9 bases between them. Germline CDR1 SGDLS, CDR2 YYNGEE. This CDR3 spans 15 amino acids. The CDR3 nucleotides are TGTGCCAGCAGCGTAGCCCAGGCCCCTAATGAAAAACTGTTTTTT. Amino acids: CASSVAQAPNEKLFF.

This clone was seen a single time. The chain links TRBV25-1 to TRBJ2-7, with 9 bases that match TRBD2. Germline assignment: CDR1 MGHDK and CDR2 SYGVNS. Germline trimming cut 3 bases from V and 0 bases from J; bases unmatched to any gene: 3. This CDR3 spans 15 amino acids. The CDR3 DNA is TGTGCCAGCAGTGATCCTAGCGGGGACTCCTACGAGCAGTACTTC. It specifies CASSDPSGDSYEQYF.

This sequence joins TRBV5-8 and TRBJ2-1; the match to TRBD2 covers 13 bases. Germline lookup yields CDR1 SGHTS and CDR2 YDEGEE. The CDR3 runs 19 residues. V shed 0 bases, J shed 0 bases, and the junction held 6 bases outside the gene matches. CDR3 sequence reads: CASSLGGLAGARSYNEQFF. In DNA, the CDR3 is TGTGCCAGCAGCTTGGGAGGACTAGCGGGGGCCCGCTCCTACAATGAGCAGTTCTTC.

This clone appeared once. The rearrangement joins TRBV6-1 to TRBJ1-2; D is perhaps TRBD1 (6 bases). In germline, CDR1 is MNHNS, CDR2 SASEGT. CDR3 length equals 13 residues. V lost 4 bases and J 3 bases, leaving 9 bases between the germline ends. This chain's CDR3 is CASSVRQDYGYTF. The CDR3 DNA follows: TGTGCCAGCAGTGTACGACAGGACTATGGCTACACCTTC.

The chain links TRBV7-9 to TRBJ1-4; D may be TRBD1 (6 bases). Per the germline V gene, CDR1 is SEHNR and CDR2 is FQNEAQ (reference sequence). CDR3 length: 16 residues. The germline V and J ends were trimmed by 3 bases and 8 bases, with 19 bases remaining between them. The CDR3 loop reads CASSLDGGRAREKLFF. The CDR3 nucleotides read TGTGCCAGCAGCTTGGACGGGGGGCGGGCTCGAGAAAAACTGTTTTTT.

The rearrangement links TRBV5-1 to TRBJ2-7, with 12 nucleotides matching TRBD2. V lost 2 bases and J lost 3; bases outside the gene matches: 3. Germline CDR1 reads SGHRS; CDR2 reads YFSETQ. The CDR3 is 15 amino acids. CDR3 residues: CASSFGLAGFYEQYF. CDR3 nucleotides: TGCGCCAGCAGCTTCGGACTAGCGGGGTTCTACGAGCAGTACTTC.

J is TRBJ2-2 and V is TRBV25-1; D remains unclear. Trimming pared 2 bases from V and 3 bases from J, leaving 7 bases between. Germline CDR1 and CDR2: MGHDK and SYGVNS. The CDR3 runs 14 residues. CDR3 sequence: CASSEVADTGELFF. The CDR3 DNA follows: TGTGCCAGCAGTGAAGTGGCAGACACCGGGGAGCTGTTTTTT.

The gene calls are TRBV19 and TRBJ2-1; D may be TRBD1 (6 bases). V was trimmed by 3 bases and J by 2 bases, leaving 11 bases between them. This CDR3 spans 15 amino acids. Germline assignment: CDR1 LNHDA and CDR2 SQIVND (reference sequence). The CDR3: CASSIRGSAYNEQFF. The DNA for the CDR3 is TGTGCCAGTAGTATTAGGGGGAGCGCCTACAATGAGCAGTTCTTC.

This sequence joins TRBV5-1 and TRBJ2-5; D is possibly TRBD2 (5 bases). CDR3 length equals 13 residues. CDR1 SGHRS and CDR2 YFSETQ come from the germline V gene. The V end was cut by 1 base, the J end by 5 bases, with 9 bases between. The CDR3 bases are TGCGCCAGCAGCTTGACGAGGGTGGAGACCCAGTACTTC. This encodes CASSLTRVETQYF.

The CDR3 region has the DNA TGTGCCAGCAGCTTGACAGGGGCCACCGGGGAGCTGTTTTTT. This encodes CASSLTGATGELFF. The chain carries TRBV7-3 and TRBJ2-2; 8 positions agree with TRBD1. Germline V gives CDR1 SGHTA, CDR2 FQGTGA. V was clipped by 3 bases and J by 4 bases; unmatched bases: 1. CDR3 length equals 14 residues.

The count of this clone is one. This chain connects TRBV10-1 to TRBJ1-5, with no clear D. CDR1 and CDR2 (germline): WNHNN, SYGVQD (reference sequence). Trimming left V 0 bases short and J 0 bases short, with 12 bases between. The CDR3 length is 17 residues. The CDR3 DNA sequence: TGCGCCAGCAGTGAGTCAATCGCGGCAGCTAGCAATCAGCCCCAGCATTTT. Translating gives CASSESIAAASNQPQHF.

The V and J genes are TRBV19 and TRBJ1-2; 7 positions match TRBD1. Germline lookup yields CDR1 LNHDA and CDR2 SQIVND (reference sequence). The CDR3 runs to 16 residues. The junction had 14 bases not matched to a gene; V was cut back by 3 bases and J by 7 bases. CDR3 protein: CASSMGQTLTYFGYTF. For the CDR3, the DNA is TGTGCCAGTAGTATGGGACAGACACTGACTTATTTTGGCTACACCTTC.

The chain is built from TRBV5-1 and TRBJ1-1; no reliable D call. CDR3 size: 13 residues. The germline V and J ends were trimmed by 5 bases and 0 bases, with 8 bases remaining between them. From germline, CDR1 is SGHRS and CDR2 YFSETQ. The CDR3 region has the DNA TGCGCCAGCAGGGCTTCTGTGAACACTGAAGCTTTCTTT. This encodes CASRASVNTEAFF.

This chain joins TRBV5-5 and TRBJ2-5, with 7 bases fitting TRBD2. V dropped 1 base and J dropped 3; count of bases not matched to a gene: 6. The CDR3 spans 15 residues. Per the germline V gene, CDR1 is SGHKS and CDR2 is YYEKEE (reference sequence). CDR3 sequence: CASSLPPGGKETQYF. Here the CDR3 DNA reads TGTGCCAGCAGCTTGCCGCCGGGGGGAAAAGAGACCCAGTACTTC.